This T cell receptor (beta chain) originates from a study of identical twins (dated by TCRdb to 2016 to 2017). For context, the study as a whole: To test whether fetal clonotypes persist, the study used deep sequencing on TCR alpha and beta repertoires from monozygotic twins, unrelated adults of various ages, and cord blood. Replicate twin experiments were performed at different times using different library preparation protocols to rule out contamination. The investigation overall reported the following: A weaker excess of twin sharing was found in beta out-of-frame sequences because the signal-to-noise ratio was lowered by fewer shared sequences. Invariant T cells such as MAIT and iNKT could partly confound zero-insertion analyses, although diverse VJ usage argued against such confounding for most clonotypes. Abundant cord blood beta clonotypes had fewer insertions, young adult naive repertoires showed a similar but weaker trend, and memory repertoires showed no such trend. Because the same donors could not be followed over many years, conclusions were based on cross-sectional statistical analysis. In monozygotic twins, recombination models systematically underestimated out-of-frame TCR alpha sharing, but the models matched the sharing seen between unrelated individuals. Compared with coincidental sharing between unrelated individuals, out-of-frame TCR alpha sequences shared between twins showed an excess of sequences with low generation probability.

Measured from the cysteine to the phenylalanine, the CDR3 is 15 residues long. Only the CDR3 portion is preserved as DNA: 45 bases, with reading frame beginning at the first base. CDR1 DFQATT and CDR2 SNEGSKA are derived from the germline V gene (reference sequence). Relative to germline, V is missing 1 base and J is missing 3 bases, with 2 bases of the junction outside any gene match. This clonotype was counted at least ten times. There is no known antigen for this receptor. Qualities for individual bases were not recorded, and no much larger clone is one base off. The protocol used for the library was 5' RACE. The run used an Illumina HiSeq 2000. Template switching introduced a universal primer binding site; the final cDNA contained a unique molecular identifier, enabling accurate counting of TCR cDNA molecules. Specific primers in the conserved constant-segment region were used to synthesize first-strand cDNA for the TCR alpha and beta chains. To control for contamination, every cDNA library carried two barcodes: a SMART-Mk sample barcode plus Illumina barcodes. TruSeq adapter sequences along with Illumina sample barcodes were introduced in two successive PCR steps. Sequencing of the TCR alpha and beta cDNA libraries was done on the Illumina HiSeq platform using custom primers. As for the original processing: MiGEC was used to process raw reads and extract unique molecular identifiers, and MiXCR was used to find CDR3 positions. Recombination models were inferred per individual with the repgenHMM and IGoR tools using an EM algorithm. The analysis of shared clonotypes was done with the tcR package in R, with sharing normalized by the product of cloneset sizes. To study raw recombination without the effects of thymic and clonal selection, out-of-frame nonproductive sequences were analyzed. TCRdb trimmed the raw reads at Q25, called clones with MiXCR and kept productive beta chains. Each record represents a unique CDR3 protein, reported with the most common genes and DNA among its rows. The V and J calls come from TCRdb's annotation, not from the publication. The sample includes 300,000 to 400,000 distinct CDR3 sequences, with around 12% observed a single time. The ten largest clonotypes hold 7.2% of the sample.

All donors were healthy Caucasians. The twin cohort consisted of three pairs of female monozygotic twins, all aged roughly 18 to 30 years. Positive isolation kits from Invitrogen were used to isolate the CD4+ and CD8+ T cell populations. The same sample was also used in a study of yellow fever vaccine responses in identical twins. From that second study: According to the authors, in identical twins the way T cells responded to vaccination appeared partly convergent and partly personalized. The study precisely tracked vaccine-responding T cell clones in identical twins.

The chain employs TRBV20-1 and TRBJ2-1, and 11 junctional nucleotides match TRBD2. The sample was CD8+ T cells sorted from blood. This clonotype originated in a woman aged 18-29 years in good health. The CDR3 protein sequence reads: CSARGTSGSYNEQFF. DNA sequence: TGCAGTGCTAGAGGTACTAGCGGGAGCTACAATGAGCAGTTCTTC.